These T cell receptor beta chains were read from a single sample in a study of blood T cell repertoires in COVID-19. Profiling relied on immunoSEQ multiplex PCR, and the TCRdb table lists in-frame clones only, not all of them. This table has about 40,000 clones, roughly 90% appearing once. Sequenced: peripheral blood. These receptors came from a man aged 60-69 years with active COVID-19. Each CDR3 is given with its conserved first and last residue. D genes are given only for firm matches. Clone sizes are given selectively: once, few, many, or a class where the clone is expanded.

cdr3_aa	cdr3_nt	clone_size	d_call	j_call	v_call
CASSPGGSSYNEQFF	TGTGCCAGCAGCCCCGGGGGGAGCTCCTACAATGAGCAGTTCTTC	once	TRBD2	TRBJ2-1	TRBV9
CASSHPGQVTYEQYF	TGCGCCAGCAGCCACCCGGGACAGGTAACCTACGAGCAGTACTTC	-	TRBD1	TRBJ2-7	TRBV4-1
CASSLGQGSTGELFF	TGTGCCAGCAGCTTGGGACAGGGGAGCACCGGGGAGCTGTTTTTT	-	TRBD1	TRBJ2-2	TRBV5-5
CATESGTSGTDTQYF	TGTGCCACGGAGTCCGGGACTAGCGGCACAGATACGCAGTATTTT	-	TRBD2	TRBJ2-3	TRBV15
CASSLLAGDADTQYF	TGTGCCAGCAGCTTATTAGCGGGAGACGCAGATACGCAGTATTTT	-	TRBD2	TRBJ2-3	TRBV7-9
CASSSDSSSYNEQFF	TGTGCCAGCAGCTCCGACTCTAGCTCCTACAATGAGCAGTTCTTC	-	-	TRBJ2-1	TRBV11-3
CASSLAGTSGAEQFF	TGTGCCAGCAGCTTAGCCGGGACTAGCGGGGCTGAGCAGTTCTTC	-	TRBD2	TRBJ2-1	TRBV5-4
CASSGTSGSSRTDTQYF	TGTGCCAGCAGTGGGACTAGCGGGAGTAGTCGAACAGATACGCAGTATTTT	-	TRBD2	TRBJ2-3	TRBV6-1
CASGLVKGLAGGAYNEQFF	TGTGCTAGTGGTTTGGTAAAGGGGCTAGCGGGAGGCGCCTACAATGAGCAGTTCTTC	-	TRBD2	TRBJ2-1	TRBV12-5
CASRPGLGYNEQFF	TGTGCCAGTAGACCGGGACTCGGGTACAATGAGCAGTTCTTC	-	-	TRBJ2-1	TRBV19
CASSYSEENTEAFF	TGTGCCAGCAGTTACTCGGAGGAAAACACTGAAGCTTTCTTT	-	-	TRBJ1-1	TRBV6-5
CASSPPYSGASSHTQYF	TGTGCCAGCAGTCCCCCCTATAGCGGGGCTTCATCACATACGCAGTATTTT	-	TRBD2	TRBJ2-3	TRBV28
CASSPRPASSTFLETQYF	TGCGCCAGCAGCCCGCGACCTGCGTCTAGTACCTTCCTAGAGACCCAGTACTTC	-	-	TRBJ2-5	TRBV5-1
CAWSVGLAGVNEQFF	TGTGCCTGGAGTGTGGGGCTAGCGGGAGTAAATGAGCAGTTCTTC	once	TRBD2	TRBJ2-1	TRBV30
CASSLAIYYEQYF	TGTGCCAGCAGCTTGGCTATTTACTACGAGCAGTACTTC	-	-	TRBJ2-7	TRBV5-6
CASSREVGELFF	TGTGCCAGCAGTCGTGAGGTCGGGGAGCTGTTTTTT	once	-	TRBJ2-2	TRBV6-5
CASSVSGNEQFF	TGTGCCAGCAGCGTATCAGGCAATGAGCAGTTCTTC	-	-	TRBJ2-1	TRBV9
CAISEGLAAYEQYF	TGTGCCATCAGTGAGGGACTAGCGGCCTACGAGCAGTACTTC	few	TRBD2	TRBJ2-7	TRBV10-3
CATSRDSTSGYTDTQYF	TGTGCCACCAGCAGAGATTCGACTAGCGGTTACACAGATACGCAGTATTTT	-	TRBD2	TRBJ2-3	TRBV15
CASSQAGTETNYGYTF	TGTGCCAGCAGCCAGGCCGGGACAGAAACTAACTATGGCTACACCTTC	-	TRBD1	TRBJ1-2	TRBV4-2
CATSRGDRSSYEQYF	TGTGCCACCAGCCGAGGGGACAGGAGCTCCTACGAGCAGTACTTC	-	TRBD1	TRBJ2-7	TRBV15
CASSLDEHRVETQYF	TGTGCCAGCAGCTTAGACGAACACAGGGTCGAGACCCAGTACTTC	-	-	TRBJ2-5	TRBV7-2
CASSERESYNEQFF	TGTGCCAGCAGTGAGCGGGAGTCCTACAATGAGCAGTTCTTC	-	TRBD2	TRBJ2-1	TRBV6-2/TRBV6-3
CASSLVGSAGGHGYTF	TGTGCCAGCAGTTTGGTTGGCTCCGCGGGGGGCCACGGCTACACCTTC	-	-	TRBJ1-2	TRBV28
CAWDWTGWSGANVLTF	TGTGCCTGGGACTGGACAGGGTGGTCTGGGGCCAACGTCCTGACTTTC	-	TRBD1	TRBJ2-6	TRBV30
CASSPSSLLATNTQYF	TGTGCCAGCAGCCCGTCAAGTCTTCTAGCGACGAATACGCAGTATTTT	-	-	TRBJ2-3	TRBV11-2
CASSLGGRDSSSYNSPLHF	TGTGCCAGCAGCTTAGGGGGGAGGGACTCGAGCTCCTATAATTCACCCCTCCACTTT	-	-	TRBJ1-6	TRBV11-2
CASNNQGNEQFF	TGTGCCAGCAACAACCAGGGGAATGAGCAGTTCTTC	-	-	TRBJ2-1	TRBV7-3